This T cell receptor beta chain was observed in a study of blood T cell repertoires in COVID-19. Study at large: Both acute and convalescent COVID-19 samples were obtained from the United States, Italy and Spain. Nucleic acid was either cDNA or gDNA, and it came from T cells, B-cell-depleted T cells, or PBMCs.

The CDR3 consists of 13 residues. Germline loops: CDR1 SNHLY, CDR2 FYNNEI. V was cut by 4 bases and J by 5 bases, with 9 bases left in between. As originally analysed: Using reference gene primer amplification, nucleated cell counts were estimated. Only in-frame clones appear in the TCRdb table, and some are missing; sequencing was by immunoSEQ multiplex PCR. V and J calls and clone size come straight from that table; D and trimming were deduced from the DNA. The sample consists of some 250,000 clones, about 80% of them appearing once. V gene TRBV2 combines with J gene TRBJ1-5, with D unresolved. The sequencing sample was made of peripheral blood. This clonotype was obtained from a man in his forties or fifties with active or convalescent COVID-19. DNA for the CDR3: TGTGCCAGCAGTGTGGAGGTTTATCAGCCCCAGCATTTT. It is translated as CASSVEVYQPQHF.